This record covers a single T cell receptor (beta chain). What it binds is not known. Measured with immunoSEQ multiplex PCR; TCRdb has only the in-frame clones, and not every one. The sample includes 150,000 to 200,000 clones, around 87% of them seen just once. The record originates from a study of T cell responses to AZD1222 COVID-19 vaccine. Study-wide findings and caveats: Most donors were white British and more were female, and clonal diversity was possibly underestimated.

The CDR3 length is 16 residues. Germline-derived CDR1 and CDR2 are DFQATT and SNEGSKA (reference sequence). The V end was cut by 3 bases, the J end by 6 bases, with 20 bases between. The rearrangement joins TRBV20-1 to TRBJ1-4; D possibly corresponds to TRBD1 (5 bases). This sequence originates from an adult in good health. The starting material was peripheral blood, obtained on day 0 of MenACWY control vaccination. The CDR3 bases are TGCAGTGCTAGTATCCCTGCCAGGGTAGGTTATGAAAAACTGTTTTTT. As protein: CSASIPARVGYEKLFF.